This passage covers 16 T cell receptor beta chains from one sample sequenced in a study of regulatory T cells in long-lasting Graves disease. Arm-PCR with iRepertoire HTBI primers amplified the CDR3 regions for these TCR beta libraries. A single record per CDR3 protein comes from TCRdb applying MiXCR to the multiplex PCR reads. The sample comprises 400,000 to 450,000 distinct CDR3 sequences, about 17% of which are singletons, and about 10% rests with the top ten. Time point given: newly diagnosed GD, antithyroid drugs for less than 3 months. RNA isolated from PBMCs was used to make the TCR library. These same records also appear under a second study, on T cells in Graves' hyperthyroidism and ophthalmopathy.

Sequencing used peripheral blood mononuclear cells (PBMCs), obtained at new diagnosis, from a patient treated with antithyroid drugs. Receptors were obtained from a woman aged 25-40 years with Graves disease.

CDR3 DNA: TGTGCCAGCTCACCATTTCACAAACCGGGTCTCTACAATGAGCAGTTCTTC. The encoded protein is CASSPFHKPGLYNEQFF. This chain uses TRBV18 with TRBJ2-1; D gene unclear. This CDR3 is 17 amino acids long. Germline V gives CDR1 KGHSH, CDR2 LQKENI. The V and J ends lost 2 bases and 3 bases respectively, with 17 bases between them.

This clonotype occurred many times. The chain is built from TRBV7-3 and TRBJ2-3, with TRBD2 matching over 8 bases. V shed 5 bases and J 0 bases; nucleotides not matched to a gene: 1. The CDR3 sequence is 14 residues long. The germline V gene has CDR1 SGHTA and CDR2 FQGTGA. CDR3 nucleotides: TGTGCCAGCAGCCCTAGCGGGAGCACAGATACGCAGTATTTT. As protein: CASSPSGSTDTQYF.

This clonotype was counted only a few times. The V gene is TRBV5-6, the J gene TRBJ1-4; D not resolved. This CDR3 comprises 13 residues. From germline, CDR1 is SGHDT and CDR2 YYEEEE. Deletions cut 0 bases from V and 7 bases from J, with 7 bases between. CDR3 region: CASSLAAGEKLFF. The CDR3, as DNA: TGTGCCAGCAGCTTGGCCGCGGGTGAAAAACTGTTTTTT.

This clonotype was seen many times. CDR3 sequence: CASSLGDSRNQPQHF. As DNA, the CDR3 is TGCGCCAGCAGCTTGGGGGACTCCCGTAATCAGCCCCAGCATTTT. V gene TRBV5-1 combines with J gene TRBJ1-5, with a weak D call TRBD1 (5 bases). This CDR3 is built from 15 residues. V lost 0 bases and J 4 bases, leaving 11 bases between the germline ends. CDR1 and CDR2 (germline): SGHRS, YFSETQ.

In its sample, this clonotype was seen many times. The V call is TRBV3-1, the J call TRBJ1-1; the D gene is possibly TRBD1 (6 bases). The CDR3 runs 19 residues. With 0 bases removed from V and 1 base from J, the gap between germline ends came to 21 bases. CDR1 and CDR2 (germline): LGHDT, YNNKEL (reference sequence). In DNA, the CDR3 is TGTGCCAGCAGCCAAGATCCTCGGGGGCGTACCTCGGAGAACACTGAAGCTTTCTTT. Its translation: CASSQDPRGRTSENTEAFF. The full variable domain, its missing parts supplied by reference TRBV3-1 and TRBJ1-1, is DTAVSQTPKYLVTQMGNDKSIKCEQNLGHDTMYWYKQDSKKFLKIMFSYNNKELIINETVPNRFSPKSPDKAHLNLHINSLELGDSAVYFCASSQDPRGRTSENTEAFFGQGTRLTVV.

In its sample, this clonotype was seen many times. V is TRBV7-2 and J is TRBJ2-1, with D possibly being TRBD2 (5 bases). Germline assignment: CDR1 SGHTA and CDR2 FQGNSA. V lost 7 bases and J 3 bases, leaving 13 bases between the germline ends. The CDR3 contains 14 residues. CDR3 DNA: TGTGCCAGCAAGGAGGTGGCGAACTACAATGAGCAGTTCTTC. Amino acid sequence: CASKEVANYNEQFF.

The sample holds many counts of this clonotype. The gene calls are TRBV20-1 and TRBJ1-5; 7 bases fit TRBD1. With 2 bases clipped from V and 2 bases from J, the junction kept 3 bases outside the gene matches. This CDR3 spans 14 amino acids. Germline V gene lookup returns CDR1 DFQATT and CDR2 SNEGSKA (reference sequence). The CDR3 DNA reads as TGCAGTGCTAGATCCGGACAGGGCAATCAGCCCCAGCATTTT. Its translation: CSARSGQGNQPQHF.

This clonotype was counted at least ten times. The chain has TRBV11-2 and TRBJ1-1; weak D call: TRBD1 (5 bases). The V and J ends lost 3 bases and 3 bases respectively, with 11 bases between them. The CDR3 sequence is 14 residues long. Per germline, CDR1 SGHAT and CDR2 FQNNGV. The CDR3 sequence is CASSFSQGDTEAFF. CDR3 sequence (DNA): TGTGCCAGCAGCTTTAGCCAGGGTGACACTGAAGCTTTCTTT.

This clonotype has ten or more counts. The chain joins TRBV6-5 to TRBJ2-1, with 14 bases aligning to TRBD2. The CDR3 loop spans 15 amino acids. J was trimmed by 9 bases and V by 2 bases; bases with no gene match: 3. The V gene's germline CDR1 is MNHEY and CDR2 SVGAGI. The CDR3 region is CASSYRLAGGGEQFF. CDR3 bases: TGTGCCAGCAGTTACCGACTAGCGGGAGGGGGTGAGCAGTTCTTC.

This clonotype was seen at least ten times. The chain employs TRBV15 and TRBJ2-3; TRBD2 matches 10 bases. The germline gives CDR1 LNHNV, CDR2 YYDKDF (reference sequence). The CDR3 spans 18 residues. The junction had 12 bases not matched to a gene; V was cut back by 1 base and J by 5 bases. DNA of the CDR3: TGTGCCACCAGCAGAGGATCTTCACCTAGCGGGAGTCGAGATACGCAGTATTTT. Translated: CATSRGSSPSGSRDTQYF.

The chain recombines TRBV28 with TRBJ2-1; TRBD2 agrees at 10 bases. The V gene's germline CDR1 is MDHEN and CDR2 SYDVKM. V lost 4 bases, J lost 0 bases, and 18 bases stayed unmatched. The CDR3 runs 21 residues. CDR3 amino acids: CASSYLGVGGLAGVSYNEQFF. In nucleotides, the CDR3 is TGTGCCAGCAGTTACTTAGGGGTGGGAGGGCTAGCGGGAGTCTCCTACAATGAGCAGTTCTTC.

In this sample, this clonotype turned up many times. The genes are TRBV27 and TRBJ1-1; 10 bases fit TRBD1. V gave up 5 bases and J gave up 2 bases; unmatched junction bases: 5. Germline V CDR1 and CDR2: MNHEY, SMNVEV (reference sequence). This CDR3 is 15 amino acids long. The CDR3 DNA follows: TGTGCCAGCAGTGTCGGGACAGGGGTAAACACTGAAGCTTTCTTT. This translates into CASSVGTGVNTEAFF.

The chain recombines TRBV3-1 with TRBJ2-5; D not certain. V dropped 7 bases and J dropped 5 bases, with 11 bases sitting between them. The CDR3 is 12 amino acids. Germline V gene data show CDR1 as LGHDT and CDR2 as YNNKEL (reference sequence). The CDR3 DNA reads TGTGCCAGCACCGATGAAGCGGAGACCCAGTACTTC. It encodes CASTDEAETQYF.

This chain connects TRBV7-6 to TRBJ2-7, with 8 bases identical to TRBD2. CDR3 length equals 16 residues. Unmatched junction bases numbered 12, after V lost 5 bases and J lost 3 bases. Germline CDR1 and CDR2: SGHVS and FNYEAQ. The CDR3 DNA sequence: TGTGCCAGCAGCCGAGGGCCGGGACTAGATATCTACGAGCAGTACTTC. Protein sequence: CASSRGPGLDIYEQYF.

There are many counts of this clonotype. The chain combines TRBV30 with TRBJ2-1, with TRBD2 identical over 8 bases. This CDR3 is 18 amino acids long. The germline CDR1 and CDR2 sequences are GTSNPN and SVGIG (reference sequence). J lost 4 bases, V lost 1 base, and 15 bases had no gene match. CDR3 nucleotides: TGTGCCTGGAGTGGCTGGGGAGTAGCGGGATCGTCATACAATGAGCAGTTCTTC. It encodes CAWSGWGVAGSSYNEQFF.

Concerning this clonotype itself: A clone one base away is much larger, so this may be a read error. The V call is TRBV7-2, the J call TRBJ2-7, with D tentatively TRBD2 (6 bases). The CDR3 consists of 17 residues. CDR1 and CDR2 from the germline V gene are SGHTA and FQGNSA. CDR3: CASSLAFGRSPGDEPYF. The CDR3 bases are TGTGCCAGCAGCTTAGCGTTCGGTCGCAGCCCGGGGGACGAGCCGTACTTC.